The clone carrying this T cell receptor beta chain was counted a few times. The data were taken from a study of T cells after yellow fever vaccination. Using its own MiXCR run on the 5' RACE reads, TCRdb lists one record per CDR3 protein. The sample has about 120,000 distinct CDR3 sequences, about 7.2% seen once; the top ten hold 2.5% to 3%. There are 14 residues in the CDR3. The ends were cut back, 4 bases at V and 1 base at J, with 10 bases in the middle. CDR1 MNHNS and CDR2 SASEGT come from the germline V gene. The source is a man in his late teens or twenties who received the YFV17D yellow fever vaccine. This rearrangement joins TRBV6-1 to TRBJ1-1; D is uncertain. The sequencing here drew on CD4+ T cells sorted from PBMCs, taken approximately 40 days after the first yellow fever vaccination. The CDR3: CASSAPSSNTEAFF. CDR3 nucleotides: TGTGCCAGCAGTGCCCCATCTTCGAACACTGAAGCTTTCTTT.